Presented here are 11 T cell receptor beta chains from one specimen sequenced in a study of CD8+ T cells in alopecia areata. The treatment: oral pan-JAK inhibitor, 5-10 mg twice daily. Sequencing templates came from extracted RNA that was reverse transcribed into cDNA. Measured with immunoSEQ multiplex PCR; TCRdb has only the in-frame clones, and not every one. The sample gives over 250,000 clones, approximately 60% of which show up once; 0.75% to 0.95% is in the top ten. Sequences were derived from CD4+ T cells sorted from blood, sampled at week 52, from a patient treated with tofacitinib. The origin of the receptors is a human donor with alopecia areata.

This clone was detected only a few times. The V and J genes are TRBV19 and TRBJ2-1; D possibly matches TRBD1 or TRBD2 (6 bases each). Germline CDR1 and CDR2: LNHDA and SQIVND (reference sequence). The CDR3 spans 16 residues. V shed 1 base and J shed 1 base, with 11 bases lying between them. For the CDR3, the DNA is TGTGCCAGTAGTATAGGGGGGGCTAGATCCTACAATGAGCAGTTCTTC. Its translation: CASSIGGARSYNEQFF.

The V call is TRBV10-3, the J call TRBJ1-1; D not certain. This CDR3 contains 12 residues. Germline values: CDR1 ENHRY, CDR2 SYGVKD. Trimming pared 6 bases from V and 1 base from J, leaving 6 bases between. CDR3 loop: CAISRENTEAFF. The CDR3 DNA follows: TGTGCCATCAGCCGGGAGAACACTGAAGCTTTCTTT.

This clone occurred once. The CDR3 is CSAWGQGPEQYF. The CDR3 DNA follows: TGCAGCGCCTGGGGACAAGGACCCGAGCAGTACTTC. The rearrangement links TRBV29-1 to TRBJ2-7; D is perhaps TRBD1 (6 bases). The CDR3 is made up of 12 amino acids. Germline V gene data show CDR1 as SQVTM and CDR2 as ANQGSEA. Trimming left V 7 bases short and J 6 bases short, with 16 bases between.

This clone was detected once. V and J are TRBV29-1 and TRBJ2-3, with a weak D call TRBD2 (6 bases). The CDR3 extends over 10 amino acids. The germline CDR1 and CDR2 sequences are SQVTM and ANQGSEA. V was trimmed by 7 bases and J by 5 bases, leaving 7 bases between them. CDR3 residues: CSAGVDTQYF. The CDR3, as DNA: TGCAGCGCGGGGGTAGATACGCAGTATTTT.

The CDR3 sequence: CSVVDVLAKNIQYF. CDR3 nucleotides: TGCAGCGTTGTAGACGTCTTAGCCAAAAACATTCAGTACTTC. V usage is TRBV29-1 and J usage is TRBJ2-4, with no clear D. CDR3 size: 14 residues. V lost 4 bases, J lost 0 bases, and 10 bases lay in between. Germline V gene sequence: CDR1 SQVTM, CDR2 ANQGSEA.

J is TRBJ1-5 and V is TRBV4-1; D gene ambiguous. Looked up from germline, CDR1 is MGHRA and CDR2 is YSYEKL. The CDR3 has 16 residues. V was pared by 4 bases and J by 2 bases, with 15 bases between. Here the CDR3 DNA reads TGCGCCAGCAGCCGACGAACGGACCTCGGCAATCAGCCCCAGCATTTT. This codes for CASSRRTDLGNQPQHF.

The CDR3 DNA is TGCGCCAGCAGCTCCAGGGGTCCCGGGGAGCTGTTTTTT. Residues: CASSSRGPGELFF. The rearrangement joins TRBV5-1 to TRBJ2-2; possible D gene TRBD1, 6 bases. Germline V gene lookup returns CDR1 SGHRS and CDR2 YFSETQ. The CDR3 contains 13 residues. The V gene lost 3 bases and the J gene lost 6 bases, with 9 bases spanning the gap.

The chain carries TRBV30 and TRBJ2-2, with 14 bases that match TRBD2. The CDR3 covers 19 residues. V lost 0 bases to trimming and J lost 1 base; unmatched junction nucleotides: 7. CDR1 is GTSNPN and CDR2 is SVGIG in the germline V gene (reference sequence). For the CDR3, the DNA is TGTGCCTGGAGTGTCTCCGGGACTAGCGGGGGCCGGAACACCGGGGAGCTGTTTTTT. It codes for CAWSVSGTSGGRNTGELFF.

V is TRBV20-1 and J is TRBJ1-2; the match to TRBD1 covers 7 bases. Germline trimming cut 8 bases from V and 7 bases from J; bases unmatched to any gene: 4. The CDR3 runs 10 residues. Germline V gives CDR1 DFQATT, CDR2 SNEGSKA (reference sequence). In DNA form, the CDR3 reads TGCAGTTCCGGGACAGTTGGCTACACCTTC. It specifies CSSGTVGYTF.

The V call is TRBV2, the J call TRBJ1-3; TRBD1 might be the D (6 bases). This CDR3 comprises 14 residues. With 7 bases removed from V and 4 bases from J, the gap between germline ends came to 14 bases. Germline lookup yields CDR1 SNHLY and CDR2 FYNNEI. The CDR3 region is CASNPEGQGNTIYF. The CDR3, as DNA: TGTGCCAGCAACCCAGAGGGACAAGGAAACACCATATATTTT.

V and J are TRBV30 and TRBJ2-1; 8 bases agree with TRBD1. Germline-derived CDR1 and CDR2 are GTSNPN and SVGIG (reference sequence). The CDR3 sequence is 13 residues long. The V and J ends lost 5 bases and 9 bases, in that order; junction bases with no gene match: 9. CDR3 sequence (DNA): TGTGCCTGGCACCAGGACAGGGAGTGTGAGCAGTTCTTC. It codes for CAWHQDRECEQFF.